This T cell receptor (beta chain) came from a study of cytomegalovirus exposure and HLA in healthy donors. Study outcomes and limitations: The later analysis indicated that the majority of CMV-associated TCR beta chains appeared HLA-restricted.

In regard to this clone: No antigen is known for it.

Nominal health characterized the donors when sampled, though unrecorded immune exposures were likely. PCR primers comprised 60 Vbeta and 13 Jbeta primers. The assay was immunoSEQ multiplex PCR, and TCRdb's table has in-frame clones only and misses some. Among 250,000 to 350,000 clones listed, 70% to 90% were seen once. Germline CDR1 and CDR2: MDHEN and SYDVKM. V was cut by 6 bases and J by 0 bases, with 12 bases left in between. CDR3 length equals 15 residues. The clonotype comes from a man between 40 and 49 years old in good health and CMV-seropositive. This sequence joins TRBV28 and TRBJ1-5, with a possible D match to TRBD1 (5 bases). What was sequenced was PBMCs. CDR3 amino acids: CASSLTQVSNQPQHF. CDR3 nucleotides: TGTGCCAGCAGCTTAACACAGGTTAGCAATCAGCCCCAGCATTTT.